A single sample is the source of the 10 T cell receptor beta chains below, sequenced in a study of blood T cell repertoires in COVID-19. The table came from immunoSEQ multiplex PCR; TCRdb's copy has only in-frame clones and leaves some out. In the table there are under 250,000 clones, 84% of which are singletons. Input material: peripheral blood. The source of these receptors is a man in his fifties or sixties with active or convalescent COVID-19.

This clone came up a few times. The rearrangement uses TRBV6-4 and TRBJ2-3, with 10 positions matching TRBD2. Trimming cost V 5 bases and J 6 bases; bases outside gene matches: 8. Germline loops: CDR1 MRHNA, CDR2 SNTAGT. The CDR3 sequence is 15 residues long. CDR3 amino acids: CASSQTSGSTDTQYF. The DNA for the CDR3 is TGTGCCAGCAGTCAGACTAGCGGGTCAACGGATACGCAGTATTTT.

In nucleotides, the CDR3 is TGCGCCAGCAGCTTGGAGGGACTCCTTGGGGATGAGCAGTTCTTC. Protein sequence: CASSLEGLLGDEQFF. The chain combines TRBV5-1 with TRBJ2-1, with D perhaps matching TRBD2 (6 bases). Germline V gene data show CDR1 as SGHRS and CDR2 as YFSETQ. The ends were cut back, 0 bases at V and 8 bases at J, with 15 bases in the middle. The CDR3 consists of 15 residues.

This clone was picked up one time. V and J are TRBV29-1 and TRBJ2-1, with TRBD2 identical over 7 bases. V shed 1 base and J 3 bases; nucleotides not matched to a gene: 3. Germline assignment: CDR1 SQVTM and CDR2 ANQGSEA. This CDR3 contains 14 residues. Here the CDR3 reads CSVEGGRDYNEQFF. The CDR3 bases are TGCAGCGTTGAAGGCGGGAGAGACTACAATGAGCAGTTCTTC.

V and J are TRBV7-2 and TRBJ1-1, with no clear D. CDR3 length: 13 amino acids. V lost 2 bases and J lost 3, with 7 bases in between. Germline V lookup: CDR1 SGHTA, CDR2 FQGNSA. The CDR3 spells CASSLNGYTEAFF. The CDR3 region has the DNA TGTGCCAGCAGCTTAAATGGCTACACTGAAGCTTTCTTT.

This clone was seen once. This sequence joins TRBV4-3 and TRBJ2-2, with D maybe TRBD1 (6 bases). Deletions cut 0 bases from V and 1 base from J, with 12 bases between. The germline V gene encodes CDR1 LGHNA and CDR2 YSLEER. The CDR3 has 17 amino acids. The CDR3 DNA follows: TGCGCCAGCAGCCAAGATCCAGAGACAGGGAACACCGGGGAGCTGTTTTTT. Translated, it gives CASSQDPETGNTGELFF.

This chain's CDR3 is CASSLRLADTQYF. The CDR3 DNA follows: TGTGCCAGCAGCCTCCGACTTGCAGATACGCAGTATTTT. The rearrangement uses TRBV5-6 and TRBJ2-3; no clear D. The CDR3 has 13 residues. Germline V gene data show CDR1 as SGHDT and CDR2 as YYEEEE. Trimming shortened V by 4 bases and J by 4 bases, and 10 bases separated the two germline ends.

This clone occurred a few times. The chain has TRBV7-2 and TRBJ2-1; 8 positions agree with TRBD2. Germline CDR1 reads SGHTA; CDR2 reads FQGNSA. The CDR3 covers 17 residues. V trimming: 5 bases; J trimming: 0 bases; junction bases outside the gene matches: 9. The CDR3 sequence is CASSPPAGAPSYNEQFF. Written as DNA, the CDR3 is TGTGCCAGCAGCCCCCCAGCGGGAGCCCCCTCCTACAATGAGCAGTTCTTC.

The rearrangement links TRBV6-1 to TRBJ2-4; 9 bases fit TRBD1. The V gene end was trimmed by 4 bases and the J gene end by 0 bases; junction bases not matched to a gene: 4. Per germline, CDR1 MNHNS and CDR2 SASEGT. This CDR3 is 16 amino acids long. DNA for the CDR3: TGTGCCAGCAGTGCACAGGGGGCATTAGCCAAAAACATTCAGTACTTC. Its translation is CASSAQGALAKNIQYF.

CDR3 sequence (DNA): TGTGCCAGCAGCCAAGTCGCAGGGGAGGGCACTGAAGCTTTCTTT. This gives the protein CASSQVAGEGTEAFF. This chain joins TRBV3-1 (or the pseudogene TRBV3-2) and TRBJ1-1; possibly TRBD1 for D (6 bases). The length of the CDR3 is 15 residues. Germline V gene lookup returns CDR1 LGHDT and CDR2 YNNKEL (reference sequence). The V and J ends lost 1 base and 4 bases respectively, with 13 bases between them.

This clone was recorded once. This CDR3 is CAISEPWTGREQFF. The CDR3 DNA sequence: TGTGCCATCAGTGAGCCTTGGACAGGACGAGAGCAGTTCTTC. This chain links TRBV10-3 with TRBJ2-1; 7 bases align to TRBD1. The CDR3 totals 14 residues. After removal of 2 bases from V and 10 bases from J, the junction contained 8 bases not matched to a gene. The V gene's germline CDR1 is ENHRY and CDR2 SYGVKD.